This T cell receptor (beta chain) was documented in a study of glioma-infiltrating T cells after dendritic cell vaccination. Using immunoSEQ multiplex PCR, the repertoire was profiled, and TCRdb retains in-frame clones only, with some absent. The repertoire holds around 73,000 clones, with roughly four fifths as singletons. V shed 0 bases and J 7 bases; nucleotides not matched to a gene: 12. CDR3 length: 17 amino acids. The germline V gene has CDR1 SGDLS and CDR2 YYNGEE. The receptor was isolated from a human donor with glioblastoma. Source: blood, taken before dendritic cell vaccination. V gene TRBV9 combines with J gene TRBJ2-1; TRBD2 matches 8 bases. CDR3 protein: CASSVGISGGAPNEQFF. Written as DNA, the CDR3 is TGTGCCAGCAGCGTAGGAATCTCGGGGGGGGCGCCTAATGAGCAGTTCTTC. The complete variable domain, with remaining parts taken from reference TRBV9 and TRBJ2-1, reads DSGVTQTPKHLITATGQRVTLRCSPRSGDLSVYWYQQSLDQGLQFLIQYYNGEERAKGNILERFSAQQFPDLHSELNLSSLELGDSALYFCASSVGISGGAPNEQFFGPGTRLTVL.